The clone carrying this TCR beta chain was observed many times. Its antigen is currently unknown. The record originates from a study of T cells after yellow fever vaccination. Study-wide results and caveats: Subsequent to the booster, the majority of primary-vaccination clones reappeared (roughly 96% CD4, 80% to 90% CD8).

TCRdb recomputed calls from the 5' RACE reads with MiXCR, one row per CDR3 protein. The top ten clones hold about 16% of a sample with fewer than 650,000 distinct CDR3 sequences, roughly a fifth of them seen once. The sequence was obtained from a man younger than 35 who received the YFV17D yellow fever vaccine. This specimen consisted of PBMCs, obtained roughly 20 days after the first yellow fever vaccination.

CDR3 DNA sequence: TGTGCCAGCAGCTTAGATCCGGGAACAGATACGCAGTATTTT. It translates to CASSLDPGTDTQYF. The chain is built from TRBV7-2 and TRBJ2-3; the D gene is possibly TRBD2 (5 bases). Germline V CDR1 and CDR2: SGHTA, FQGNSA. The CDR3 is 14 amino acids. V was cut by 1 base and J by 3 bases, with 8 bases left in between.